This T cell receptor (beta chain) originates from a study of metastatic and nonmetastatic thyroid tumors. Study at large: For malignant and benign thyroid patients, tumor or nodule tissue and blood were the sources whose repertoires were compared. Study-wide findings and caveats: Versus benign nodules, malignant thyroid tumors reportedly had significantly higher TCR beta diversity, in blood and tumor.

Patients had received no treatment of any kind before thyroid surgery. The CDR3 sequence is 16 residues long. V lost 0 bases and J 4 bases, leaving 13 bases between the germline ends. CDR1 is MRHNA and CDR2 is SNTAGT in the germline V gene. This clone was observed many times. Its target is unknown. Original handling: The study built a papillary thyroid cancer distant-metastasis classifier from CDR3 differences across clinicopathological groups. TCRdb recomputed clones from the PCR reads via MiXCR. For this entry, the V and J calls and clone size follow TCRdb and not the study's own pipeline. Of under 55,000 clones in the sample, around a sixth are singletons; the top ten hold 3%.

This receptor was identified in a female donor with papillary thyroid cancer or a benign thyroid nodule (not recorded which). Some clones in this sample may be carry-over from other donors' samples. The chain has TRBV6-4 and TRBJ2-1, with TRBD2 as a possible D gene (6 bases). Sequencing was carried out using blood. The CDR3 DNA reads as TGTGCCAGCAGTGACTCCCCTTCCGCGGGATACAATGAGCAGTTCTTC. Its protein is CASSDSPSAGYNEQFF.